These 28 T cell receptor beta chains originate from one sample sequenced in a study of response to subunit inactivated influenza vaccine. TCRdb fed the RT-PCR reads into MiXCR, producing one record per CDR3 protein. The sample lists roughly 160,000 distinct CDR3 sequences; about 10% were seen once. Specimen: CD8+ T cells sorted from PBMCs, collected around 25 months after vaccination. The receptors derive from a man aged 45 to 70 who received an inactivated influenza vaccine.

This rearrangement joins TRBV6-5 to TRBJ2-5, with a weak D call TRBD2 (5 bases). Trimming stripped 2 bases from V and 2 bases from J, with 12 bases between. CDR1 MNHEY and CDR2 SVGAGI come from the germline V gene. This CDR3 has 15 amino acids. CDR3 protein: CASSYHGSGQETQYF. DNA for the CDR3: TGTGCCAGCAGTTACCACGGGTCGGGACAAGAGACCCAGTACTTC.

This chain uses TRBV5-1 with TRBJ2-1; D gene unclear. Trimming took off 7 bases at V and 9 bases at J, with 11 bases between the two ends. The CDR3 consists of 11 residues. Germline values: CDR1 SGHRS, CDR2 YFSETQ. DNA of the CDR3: TGCGCCAGCTGGGCTGCCAGTGAGCAGTTCTTC. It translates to CASWAASEQFF.

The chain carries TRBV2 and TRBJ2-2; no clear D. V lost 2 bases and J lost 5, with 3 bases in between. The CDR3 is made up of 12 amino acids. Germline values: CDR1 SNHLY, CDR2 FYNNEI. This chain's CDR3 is CASSEKTGELFF. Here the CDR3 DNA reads TGTGCCAGCAGTGAAAAGACCGGGGAGCTGTTTTTT.

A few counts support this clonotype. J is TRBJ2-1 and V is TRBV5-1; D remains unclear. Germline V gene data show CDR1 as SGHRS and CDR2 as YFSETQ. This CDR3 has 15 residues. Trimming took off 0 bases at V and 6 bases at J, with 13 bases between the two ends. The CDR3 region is CASSLAGLVPNEQFF. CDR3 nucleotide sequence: TGCGCCAGCAGCTTGGCTGGTCTTGTGCCCAATGAGCAGTTCTTC.

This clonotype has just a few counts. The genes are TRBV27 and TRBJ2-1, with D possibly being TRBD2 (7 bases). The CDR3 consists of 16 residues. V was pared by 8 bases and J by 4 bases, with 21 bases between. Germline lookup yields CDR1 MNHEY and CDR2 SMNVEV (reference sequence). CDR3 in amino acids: CASGAKGGVWYNEQFF. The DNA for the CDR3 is TGTGCCAGCGGCGCAAAGGGGGGGGTTTGGTACAATGAGCAGTTCTTC.

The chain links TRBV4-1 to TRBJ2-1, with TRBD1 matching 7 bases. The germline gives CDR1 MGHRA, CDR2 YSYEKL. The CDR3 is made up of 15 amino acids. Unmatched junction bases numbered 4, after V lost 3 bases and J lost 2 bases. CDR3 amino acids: CASSHGTVPYNEQFF. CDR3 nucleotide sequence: TGCGCCAGCAGCCACGGGACAGTCCCCTACAATGAGCAGTTCTTC.

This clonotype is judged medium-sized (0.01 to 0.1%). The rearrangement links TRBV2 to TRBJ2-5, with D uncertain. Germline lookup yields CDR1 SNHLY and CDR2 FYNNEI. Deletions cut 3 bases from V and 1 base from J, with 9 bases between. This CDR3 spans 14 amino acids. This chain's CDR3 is CASSDPWVQETQYF. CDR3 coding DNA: TGTGCCAGCAGTGACCCGTGGGTCCAAGAGACCCAGTACTTC.

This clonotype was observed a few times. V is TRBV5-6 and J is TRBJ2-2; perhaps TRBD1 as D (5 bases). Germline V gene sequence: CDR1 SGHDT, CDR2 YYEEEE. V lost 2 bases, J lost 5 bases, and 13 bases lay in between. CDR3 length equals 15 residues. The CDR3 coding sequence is TGTGCCAGCAGCTTCTGGTTAGGGGCGACCGGGGAGCTGTTTTTT. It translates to CASSFWLGATGELFF.

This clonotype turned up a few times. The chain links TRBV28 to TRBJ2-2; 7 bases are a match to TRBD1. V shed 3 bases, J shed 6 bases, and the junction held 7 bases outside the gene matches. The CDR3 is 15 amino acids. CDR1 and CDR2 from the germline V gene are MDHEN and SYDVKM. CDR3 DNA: TGTGCCAGCAGTTTTAAGGGGGCATCCCCCGGGGAGCTGTTTTTT. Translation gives CASSFKGASPGELFF.

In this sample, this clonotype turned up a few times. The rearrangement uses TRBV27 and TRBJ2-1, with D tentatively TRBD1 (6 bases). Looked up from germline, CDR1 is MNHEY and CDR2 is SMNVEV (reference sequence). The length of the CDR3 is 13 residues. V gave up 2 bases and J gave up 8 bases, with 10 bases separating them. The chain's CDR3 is CASSLGQGHEQFF. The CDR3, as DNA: TGTGCCAGCAGTTTAGGGCAGGGGCATGAGCAGTTCTTC.

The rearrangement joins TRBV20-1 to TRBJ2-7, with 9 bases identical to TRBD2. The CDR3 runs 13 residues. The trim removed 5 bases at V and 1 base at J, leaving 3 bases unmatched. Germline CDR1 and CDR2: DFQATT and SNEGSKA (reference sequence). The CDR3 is CSAGLASSYEQYF. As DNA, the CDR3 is TGCAGTGCTGGACTAGCGAGTTCCTACGAGCAGTACTTC.

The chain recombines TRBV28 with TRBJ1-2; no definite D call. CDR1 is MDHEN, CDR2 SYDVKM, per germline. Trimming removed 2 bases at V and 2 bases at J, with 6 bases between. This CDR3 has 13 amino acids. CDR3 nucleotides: TGTGCCAGCAGTTTAAGGTTCAACTATGGCTACACCTTC. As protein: CASSLRFNYGYTF.

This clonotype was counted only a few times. CDR3 sequence (DNA): TGTGCCAGCAGTGAGAGGACAGGACGACTATCCTACGAGCAGTACTTC. Its protein product is CASSERTGRLSYEQYF. The rearrangement links TRBV6-1 to TRBJ2-7; 7 bases map to TRBD1. The CDR3 covers 16 residues. CDR1 and CDR2 (germline): MNHNS, SASEGT. Trimming cost V 3 bases and J 1 base; bases outside gene matches: 9.

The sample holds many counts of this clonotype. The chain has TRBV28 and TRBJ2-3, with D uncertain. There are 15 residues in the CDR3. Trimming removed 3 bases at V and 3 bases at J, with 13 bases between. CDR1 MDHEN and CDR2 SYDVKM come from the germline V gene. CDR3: CASSLGYLRTDTQYF. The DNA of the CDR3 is TGTGCCAGCAGTTTGGGCTACTTACGGACAGATACGCAGTATTTT.

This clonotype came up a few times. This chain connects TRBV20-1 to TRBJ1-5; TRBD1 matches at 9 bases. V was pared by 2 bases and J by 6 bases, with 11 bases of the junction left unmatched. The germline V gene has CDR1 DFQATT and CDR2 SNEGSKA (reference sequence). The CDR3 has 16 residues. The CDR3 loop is CSARQPGTGLSQPQHF. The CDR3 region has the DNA TGCAGTGCTAGACAACCCGGGACAGGGTTGTCTCAGCCCCAGCATTTT.

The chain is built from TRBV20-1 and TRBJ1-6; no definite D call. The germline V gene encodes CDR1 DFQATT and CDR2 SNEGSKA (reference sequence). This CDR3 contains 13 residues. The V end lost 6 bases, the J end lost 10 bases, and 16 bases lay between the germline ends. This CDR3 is CSARVVEESPLHF. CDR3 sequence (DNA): TGCAGTGCCCGCGTGGTTGAGGAGTCACCCCTCCACTTT.

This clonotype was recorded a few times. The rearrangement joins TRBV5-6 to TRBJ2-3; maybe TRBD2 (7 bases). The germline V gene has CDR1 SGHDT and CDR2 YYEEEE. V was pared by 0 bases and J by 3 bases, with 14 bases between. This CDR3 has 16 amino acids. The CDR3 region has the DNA TGTGCCAGCAGCTTGGCCCCCAGGGGAGGGACAGATACGCAGTATTTT. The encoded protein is CASSLAPRGGTDTQYF. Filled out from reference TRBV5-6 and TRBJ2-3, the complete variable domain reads DAGVTQSPTHLIKTRGQQVTLRCSPKSGHDTVSWYQQALGQGPQFIFQYYEEEERQRGNFPDRFSGHQFPNYSSELNVNALLLGDSALYLCASSLAPRGGTDTQYFGPGTRLTVL.

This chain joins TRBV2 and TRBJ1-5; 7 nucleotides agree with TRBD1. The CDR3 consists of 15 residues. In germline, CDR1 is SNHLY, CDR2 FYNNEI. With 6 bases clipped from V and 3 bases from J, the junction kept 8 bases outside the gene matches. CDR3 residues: CASRMTGWVNQPQHF. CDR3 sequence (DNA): TGTGCCAGCAGAATGACAGGGTGGGTCAATCAGCCCCAGCATTTT.

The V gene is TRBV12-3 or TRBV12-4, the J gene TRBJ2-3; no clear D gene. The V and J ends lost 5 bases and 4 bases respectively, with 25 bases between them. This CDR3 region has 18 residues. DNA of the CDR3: TGTGCCAGCAGTCAACCCGGAACCAGCTATCAGGACGCAGATACGCAGTATTTT. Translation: CASSQPGTSYQDADTQYF.

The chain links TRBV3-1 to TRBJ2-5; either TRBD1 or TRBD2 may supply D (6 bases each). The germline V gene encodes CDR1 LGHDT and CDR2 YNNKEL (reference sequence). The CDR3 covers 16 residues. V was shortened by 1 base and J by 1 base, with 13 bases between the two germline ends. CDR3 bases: TGTGCCAGCAGCCAAGTCGGGGGCGAGGGCCAAGAGACCCAGTACTTC. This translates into CASSQVGGEGQETQYF.

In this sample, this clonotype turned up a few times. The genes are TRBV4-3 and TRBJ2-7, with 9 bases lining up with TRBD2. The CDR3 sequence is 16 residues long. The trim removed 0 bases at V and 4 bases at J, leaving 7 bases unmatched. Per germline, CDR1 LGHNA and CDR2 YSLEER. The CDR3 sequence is CASSQEPLAGLYEQYF. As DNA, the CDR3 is TGCGCCAGCAGCCAAGAGCCTCTAGCGGGATTATACGAGCAGTACTTC.

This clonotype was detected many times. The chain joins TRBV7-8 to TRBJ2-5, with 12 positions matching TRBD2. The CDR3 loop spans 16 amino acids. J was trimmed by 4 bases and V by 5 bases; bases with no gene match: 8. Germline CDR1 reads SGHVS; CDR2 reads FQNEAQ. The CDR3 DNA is TGTGCCAGCAGCCTCATCACGGGACTAGCGGGAGAGACCCAGTACTTC. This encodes CASSLITGLAGETQYF.

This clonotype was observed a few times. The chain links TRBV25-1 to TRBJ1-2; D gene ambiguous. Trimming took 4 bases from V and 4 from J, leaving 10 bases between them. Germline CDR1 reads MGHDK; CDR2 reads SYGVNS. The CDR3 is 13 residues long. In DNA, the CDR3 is TGTGCCAGCAGTGCGGACGAGGGCTATGGCTACACCTTC. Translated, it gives CASSADEGYGYTF.

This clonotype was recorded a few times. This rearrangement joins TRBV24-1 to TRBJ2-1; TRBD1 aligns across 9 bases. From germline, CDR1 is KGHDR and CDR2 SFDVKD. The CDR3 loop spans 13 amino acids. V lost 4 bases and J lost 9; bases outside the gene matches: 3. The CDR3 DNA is TGTGCCACCAGTGAGGACAGGGGCTTTGAGCAGTTCTTC. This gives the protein CATSEDRGFEQFF.

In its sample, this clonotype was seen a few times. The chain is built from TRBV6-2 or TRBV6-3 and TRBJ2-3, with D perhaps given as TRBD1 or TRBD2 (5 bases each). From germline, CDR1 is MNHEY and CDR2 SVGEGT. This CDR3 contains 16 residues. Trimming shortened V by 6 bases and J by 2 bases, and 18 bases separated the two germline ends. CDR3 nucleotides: TGTGCCAGCAGCTGGGAGCAGGGAGTACACACAGATACGCAGTATTTT. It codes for CASSWEQGVHTDTQYF.

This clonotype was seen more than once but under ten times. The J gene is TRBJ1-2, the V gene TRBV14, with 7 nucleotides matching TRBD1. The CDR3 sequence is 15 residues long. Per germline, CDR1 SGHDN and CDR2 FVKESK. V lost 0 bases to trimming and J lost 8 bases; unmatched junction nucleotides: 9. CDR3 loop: CASSQDDRGPRGYTF. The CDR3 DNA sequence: TGTGCCAGCAGCCAAGATGATAGGGGGCCAAGGGGCTACACCTTC.

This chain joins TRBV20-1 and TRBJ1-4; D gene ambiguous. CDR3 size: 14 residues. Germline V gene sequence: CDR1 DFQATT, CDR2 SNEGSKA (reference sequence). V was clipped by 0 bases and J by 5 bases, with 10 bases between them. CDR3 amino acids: CSARDWGTNEKLFF. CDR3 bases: TGCAGTGCTAGAGATTGGGGTACGAATGAAAAACTGTTTTTT.

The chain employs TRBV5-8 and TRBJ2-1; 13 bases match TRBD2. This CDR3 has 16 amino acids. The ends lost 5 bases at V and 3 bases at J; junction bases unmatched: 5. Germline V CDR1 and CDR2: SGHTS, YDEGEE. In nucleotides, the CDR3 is TGTGCCAGCAGGAAGGGACTAGCGGGACTCTACAATGAGCAGTTCTTC. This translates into CASRKGLAGLYNEQFF.